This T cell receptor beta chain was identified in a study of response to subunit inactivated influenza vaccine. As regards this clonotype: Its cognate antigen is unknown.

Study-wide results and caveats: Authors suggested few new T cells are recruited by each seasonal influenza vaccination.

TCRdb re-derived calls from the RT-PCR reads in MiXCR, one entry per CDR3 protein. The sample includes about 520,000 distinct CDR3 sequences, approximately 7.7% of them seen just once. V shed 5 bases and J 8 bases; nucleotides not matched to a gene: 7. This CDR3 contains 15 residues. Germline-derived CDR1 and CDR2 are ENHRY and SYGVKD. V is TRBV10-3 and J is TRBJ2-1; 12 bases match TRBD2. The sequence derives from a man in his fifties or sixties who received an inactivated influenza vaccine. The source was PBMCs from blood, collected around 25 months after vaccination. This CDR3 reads CAISHTSGRFYEQFF. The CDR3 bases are TGTGCCATCAGTCACACTAGCGGGAGGTTCTATGAGCAGTTCTTC.